These 2 T cell receptor beta chains came from one sample sequenced in a study of blood T cell repertoires in COVID-19 (dated by TCRdb to 2018 to 2020). The receptor library was made with the immunoSEQ multiplex PCR assay. What TCRdb holds here is the immuneACCESS table cut down to in-frame rearrangements. Part of the clones is not present; checked against another copy, under half of the missing clones reflect an unresolved V gene, and the others are unexplained. The sample includes hundreds of thousands of clones, with about nine tenths observed a single time. Together, the top ten hold approximately 1.4% of the sample. The source material was peripheral blood. The receptors were gathered from a woman aged 25 to 39 with active or convalescent COVID-19.

The J gene is TRBJ1-5, the V gene TRBV6-1; weak D call: TRBD1 (6 bases). Germline CDR1 reads MNHNS; CDR2 reads SASEGT. The V and J ends lost 2 bases and 6 bases respectively, with 20 bases between them. The CDR3 is made up of 17 amino acids. CDR3: CASSEWGQGRGGQPQHF. DNA of the CDR3: TGTGCCAGCAGTGAATGGGGCCAGGGGCGCGGAGGTCAGCCCCAGCATTTT.

The rearrangement links TRBV6-5 to TRBJ2-7; 7 nucleotides match TRBD1. The ends lost 6 bases at V and 6 bases at J; junction bases unmatched: 14. The CDR3 spans 15 residues. The germline V gene encodes CDR1 MNHEY and CDR2 SVGAGI. CDR3 nucleotides: TGTGCCAGCAGGAAACCGGGACAGAGAATGTCCGAGCAGTACTTC. Translation: CASRKPGQRMSEQYF.